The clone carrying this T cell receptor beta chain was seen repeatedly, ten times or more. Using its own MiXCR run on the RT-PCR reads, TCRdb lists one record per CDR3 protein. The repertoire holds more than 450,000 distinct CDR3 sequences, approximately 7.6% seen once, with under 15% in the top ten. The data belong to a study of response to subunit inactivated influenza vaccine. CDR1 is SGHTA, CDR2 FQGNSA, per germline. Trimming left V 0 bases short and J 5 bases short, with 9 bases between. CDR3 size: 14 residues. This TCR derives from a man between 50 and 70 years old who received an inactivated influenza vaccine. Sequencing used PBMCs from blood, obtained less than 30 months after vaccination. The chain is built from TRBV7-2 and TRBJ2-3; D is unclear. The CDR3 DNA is TGTGCCAGCAGCTTAGCGGGCCCAGGAGATACGCAGTATTTT. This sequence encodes CASSLAGPGDTQYF.